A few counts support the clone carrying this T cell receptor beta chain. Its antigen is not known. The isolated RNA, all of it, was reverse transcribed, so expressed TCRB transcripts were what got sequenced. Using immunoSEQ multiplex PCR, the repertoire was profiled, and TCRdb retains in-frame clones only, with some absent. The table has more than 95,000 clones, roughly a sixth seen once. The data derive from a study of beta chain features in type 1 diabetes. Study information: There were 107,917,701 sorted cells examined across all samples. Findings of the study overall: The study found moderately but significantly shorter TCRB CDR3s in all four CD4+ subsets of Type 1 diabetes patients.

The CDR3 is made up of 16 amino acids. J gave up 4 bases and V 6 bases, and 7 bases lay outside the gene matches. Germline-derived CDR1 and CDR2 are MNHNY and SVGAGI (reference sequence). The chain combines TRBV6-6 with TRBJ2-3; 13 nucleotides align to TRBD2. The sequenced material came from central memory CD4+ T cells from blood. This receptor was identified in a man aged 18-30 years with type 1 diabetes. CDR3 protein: CASSRTSGGPADTQYF. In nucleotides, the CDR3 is TGTGCCAGCAGCCGGACTAGCGGGGGCCCCGCAGATACGCAGTATTTT.